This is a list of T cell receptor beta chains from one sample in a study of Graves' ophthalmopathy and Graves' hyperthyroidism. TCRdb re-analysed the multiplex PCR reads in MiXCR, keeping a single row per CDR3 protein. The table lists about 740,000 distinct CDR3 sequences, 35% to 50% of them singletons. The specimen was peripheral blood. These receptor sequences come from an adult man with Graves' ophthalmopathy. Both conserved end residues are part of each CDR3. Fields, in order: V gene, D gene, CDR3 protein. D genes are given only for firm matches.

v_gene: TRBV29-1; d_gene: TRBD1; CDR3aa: CSVLGQGTYGYTF
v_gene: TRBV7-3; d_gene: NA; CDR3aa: CASSFGNEQFF
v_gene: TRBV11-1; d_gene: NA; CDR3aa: CASSTGNTIYF
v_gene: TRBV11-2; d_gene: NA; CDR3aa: CASSQGPIQETQYF
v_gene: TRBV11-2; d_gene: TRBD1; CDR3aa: CASSPPGQGSNEKLFF
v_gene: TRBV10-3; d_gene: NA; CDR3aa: CAISEVEANQPQHF
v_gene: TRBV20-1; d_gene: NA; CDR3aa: CSAHSGRNQPQHF
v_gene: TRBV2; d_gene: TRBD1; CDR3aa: CASRKDRGDTETQYF
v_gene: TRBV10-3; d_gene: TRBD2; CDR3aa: CAISRTSSYEQYF
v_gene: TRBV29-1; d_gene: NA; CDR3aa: CSVGPTGETQYF
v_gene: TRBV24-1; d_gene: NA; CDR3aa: CATRAAASYEQYF
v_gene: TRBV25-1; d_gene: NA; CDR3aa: CASSIGVSKTQHF
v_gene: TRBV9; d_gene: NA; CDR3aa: CASSVGGGKVLTF
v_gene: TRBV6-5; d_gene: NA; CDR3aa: CASSGGRAAGTEAFF
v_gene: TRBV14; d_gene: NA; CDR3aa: CASSQLSWNSGELFF
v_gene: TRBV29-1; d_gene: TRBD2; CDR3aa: CSVASGTEEETQYF
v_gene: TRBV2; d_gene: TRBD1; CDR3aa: CASRQGQPSYEQYF
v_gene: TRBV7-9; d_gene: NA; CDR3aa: CASSYLSPGELFF
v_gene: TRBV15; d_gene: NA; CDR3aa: CATSRDTGSAFF
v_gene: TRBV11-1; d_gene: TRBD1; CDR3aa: CASSLAGTVTNYGYTF
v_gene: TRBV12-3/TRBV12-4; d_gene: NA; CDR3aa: CASSLVGGRSDQPQHF
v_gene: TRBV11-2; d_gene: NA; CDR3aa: CASSPDRRPTNEKLFF
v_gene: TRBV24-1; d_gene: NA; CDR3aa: CATSGGRTDTQYF
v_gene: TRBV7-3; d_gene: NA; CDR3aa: CASSTTGRTYGYTF
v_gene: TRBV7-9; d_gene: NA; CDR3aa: CASGRGTGNTIYF
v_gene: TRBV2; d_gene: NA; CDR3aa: CASREVSAGANVLTF
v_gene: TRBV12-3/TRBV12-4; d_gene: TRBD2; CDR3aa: CAGSGTRQETQYF
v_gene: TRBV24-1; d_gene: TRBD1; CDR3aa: CASSRKTGTGNQPQHF
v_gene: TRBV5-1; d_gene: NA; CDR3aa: CASSLSAAANYGYTF
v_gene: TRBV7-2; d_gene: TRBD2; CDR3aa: CASSLGGGRADEQYF
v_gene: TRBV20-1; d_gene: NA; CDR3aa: CSASRPDDTQYF
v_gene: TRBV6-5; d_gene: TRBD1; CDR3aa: CASSPGGLQPQHF
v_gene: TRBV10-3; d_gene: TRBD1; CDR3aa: CAISKQGADNSPLHF
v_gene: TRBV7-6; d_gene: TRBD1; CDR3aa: CASSLGSQGDSYEQYF
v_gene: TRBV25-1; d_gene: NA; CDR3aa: CASSEATGRGYEQYF
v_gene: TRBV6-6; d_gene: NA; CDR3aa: CASSYNRNTEAFF
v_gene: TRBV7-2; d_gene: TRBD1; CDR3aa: CASSLTGTGYGTQYF
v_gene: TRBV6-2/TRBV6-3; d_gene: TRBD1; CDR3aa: CASSSGTGLTGELFF
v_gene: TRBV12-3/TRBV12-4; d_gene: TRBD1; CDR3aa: CASSGSGTGISGANVLTF
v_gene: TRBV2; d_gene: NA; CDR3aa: CASRDPGQTNEKLFF
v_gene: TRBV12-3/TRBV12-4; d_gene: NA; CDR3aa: CASTVDTTSGYTF
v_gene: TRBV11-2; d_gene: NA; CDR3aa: CASRQQGAVAGVMEQYF
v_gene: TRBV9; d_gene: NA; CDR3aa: CASSPWISGANVLTF
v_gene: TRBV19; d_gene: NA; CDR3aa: CASSIIGTGELFF
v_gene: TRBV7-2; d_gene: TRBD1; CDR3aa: CASSLLGTGAGNQPQHF
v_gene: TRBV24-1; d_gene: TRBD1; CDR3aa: CATSDPTGRDGYTF
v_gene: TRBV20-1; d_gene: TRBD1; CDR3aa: CSARGRQGNYGYTF
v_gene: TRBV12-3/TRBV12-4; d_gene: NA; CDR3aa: CASSQLSGGRDQPQHF
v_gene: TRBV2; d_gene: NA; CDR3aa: CASSVPSMNTEAFF
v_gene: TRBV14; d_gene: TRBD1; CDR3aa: CASSQTRQGPNYGYTF
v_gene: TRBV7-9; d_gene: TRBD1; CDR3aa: CASSWAPGQGLRAFF
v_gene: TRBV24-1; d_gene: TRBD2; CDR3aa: CATSDPGPGLAGTGELFF